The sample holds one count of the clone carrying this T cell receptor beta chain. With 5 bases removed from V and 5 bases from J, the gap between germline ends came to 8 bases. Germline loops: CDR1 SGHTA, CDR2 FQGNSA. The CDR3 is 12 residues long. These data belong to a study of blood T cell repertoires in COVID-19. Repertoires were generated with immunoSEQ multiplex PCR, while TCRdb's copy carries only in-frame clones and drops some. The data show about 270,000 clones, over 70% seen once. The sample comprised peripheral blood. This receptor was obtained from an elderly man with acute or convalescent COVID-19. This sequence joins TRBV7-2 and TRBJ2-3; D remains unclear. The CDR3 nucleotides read TGTGCCAGCAGCCGATTAGTAGATACGCAGTATTTT. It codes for CASSRLVDTQYF.